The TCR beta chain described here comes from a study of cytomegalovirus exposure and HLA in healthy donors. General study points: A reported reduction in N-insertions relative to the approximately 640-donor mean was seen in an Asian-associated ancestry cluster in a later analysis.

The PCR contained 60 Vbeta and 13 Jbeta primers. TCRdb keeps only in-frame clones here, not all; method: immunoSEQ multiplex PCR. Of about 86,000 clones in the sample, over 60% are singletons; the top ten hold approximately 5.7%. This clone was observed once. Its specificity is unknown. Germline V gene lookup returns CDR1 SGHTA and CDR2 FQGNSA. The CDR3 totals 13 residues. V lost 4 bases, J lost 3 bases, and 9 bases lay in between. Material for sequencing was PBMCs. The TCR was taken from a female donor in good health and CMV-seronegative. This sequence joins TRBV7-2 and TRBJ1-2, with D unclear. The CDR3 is CASSSGVDYGYTF. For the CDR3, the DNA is TGTGCCAGCAGCTCCGGAGTCGACTATGGCTACACCTTC.